The T cell receptor beta chain under discussion was sequenced for a study of CD8 T cells in ankylosing spondylitis (TCRdb year 2017). The study in broad terms: To find TCR variants linked to disease, the study profiled T cell receptor beta repertoires in ankylosing spondylitis patients and healthy donors. The full study cohort comprised 25 ankylosing spondylitis patients and 85 to 120 healthy donors. Samples of peripheral blood were taken, and for ankylosing spondylitis patients, synovial fluid was collected as well. General findings and caveats noted by the study authors: Some TCR beta motif variants had previously been reported in synovial fluid and blood of reactive arthritis patients, which suggested common disease-initiation mechanisms. The disease-linked clones showed a CD8+ phenotype and occurred at relatively low frequencies in peripheral blood. Blood from ankylosing spondylitis patients appeared to be characterized by a TCR beta motif composed of under ten highly homologous amino acid variants. According to the report, matched synovial fluid samples from ankylosing spondylitis patients were significantly enriched for the disease-linked clones.

Sequences KGHDR (CDR1) and SFDVKD (CDR2) are obtained from the germline V gene. Trimming at the junction amounts to 7 bases on V and 2 bases on J, and the germline ends lie 10 bases apart. The CDR3 measures 14 amino acids from cysteine to phenylalanine. This entry keeps only the CDR3 DNA: 42 bases, framed from base 1. Sequencer: Illumina HiSeq 2500. Quantitative 5'-RACE with molecular barcodes was the method used to prepare the TCR beta libraries. The authors' analysis ran thus. A new computational method, built on a probabilistic model of VDJ rearrangement, was used to identify disease-linked TCR variants. Clones were called with MiXCR by TCRdb after fastp trimmed the public reads at Q25, and only in-frame beta chains were retained. Under each unique CDR3 protein, matching rows form one entry showing the most common genes and DNA. For this entry, the V and J calls and clone size follow TCRdb and not the study's own pipeline. Present in this sample are roughly 150,000 distinct CDR3 sequences, 7.3% of which were seen just once. Over 10% of the sample lies in the top ten.

Turning to this clonotype: The target of this receptor is not known. The record has no base qualities; no much larger clone is one base away.

The V and J genes are TRBV24-1 and TRBJ2-2; the D call is possibly TRBD1 or TRBD2, each sharing 5 bases. Sequenced material: blood, either unsorted or a sorted T cell fraction (not recorded which). This clonotype was obtained from a female donor with ankylosing spondylitis or in good health (not recorded which). The bases are TGTGCCACCAGGGGGGAGCGTAACACCGGGGAGCTGTTTTTT. It is translated as CATRGERNTGELFF.